The 13 T cell receptor gamma chains below all came from one sample that was sequenced in a study of gamma-delta chains in newborns, infants, children. TCRdb redid clone calling on the reads using CATT. In total, the table holds about 28 gamma-chain clones. The sample comprised blood. The receptors originated from a child who received the measles vaccine. This table probably holds off-target reads from a library built for another chain.

The CDR3 region has the DNA TGTGCCACCTGGGACGCGAATTATTATAAGAAACTCTTT. It encodes CATWDANYYKKLF. J is TRGJ1 or TRGJ2 and V is TRGV8. With 4 bases clipped from V and 0 bases from J, the junction kept 3 bases outside the gene matches. The germline CDR1 and CDR2 sequences are VENAVY and YDSYNSRV. CDR3 length: 13 amino acids.

No J gene was assigned, while the V gene was called as TRGV9. The CDR3 covers 24 residues. Germline V gene sequence: CDR1 GITISATS, CDR2 ISYDGTV (reference sequence). CDR3 in amino acids: CACELGDTSWDTRQMFFGTDIKLF. DNA for the CDR3: TGTGCCTGTGAACTGGGGGATACGTCTTGGGACACCCGACAGATGTTTTTCGGAACTGACATCAAACTCTTC.

The J gene has no call, while the V gene is TRGV9. Germline assignment: CDR1 GITISATS and CDR2 ISYDGTV (reference sequence). The CDR3 is 19 amino acids. CDR3 coding DNA: TGTGCCTGTGACACGGTTGGGGGATACGAATTCTCTTTTACAGCACAACTCTTCTTT. Protein: CACDTVGGYEFSFTAQLFF.

Turning to this clone: The limits of the CDR3 on the DNA are not certain, so only TCRdb's listed CDR3 is given. No J gene was assigned, while the V gene was called as TRGV9. From its first to its last residue, the CDR3 has 24 amino acids. Germline V gives CDR1 GITISATS, CDR2 ISYDGTV (reference sequence). The CDR3 loop reads CACDTAGGYWDTRQMFFGTGIKLF.

Turning to this clone: The DNA is left out, because the CDR3 cannot be placed on it with certainty; the CDR3 is given as TCRdb lists it. V gene TRGV9 was called; the J gene was not. Germline lookup yields CDR1 GITISATS and CDR2 ISYDGTV (reference sequence). The CDR3 is made up of 26 amino acids, end residues included. Here the CDR3 reads CACDLLGDTGPWDTRQMFFGTGIKLF.

A remark on this clone: Because the CDR3's place on the DNA is in doubt, the DNA is left out and the CDR3 is given as listed by TCRdb. The V gene is TRGV9; the J gene was not called. The germline CDR1 and CDR2 sequences are GITISATS and ISYDGTV (reference sequence). A total of 28 residues make up the CDR3, ends included. CDR3 in amino acids: CACDTAELGDRGPWDTRQMFFGTGIKLF.

Of note for this clone: Because the CDR3's place on the DNA is in doubt, the DNA is left out and the CDR3 is given as listed by TCRdb. The V gene reported is TRGV9; the J gene is uncalled. Ends included, the CDR3 has 25 residues. Germline CDR1 GITISATS, CDR2 ISYDGTV (reference sequence). CDR3 amino acids: CACDTVGGYSWDTRQMFFGTGIKLF.

Concerning this clone itself: The limits of the CDR3 on the DNA are not certain, so only TCRdb's listed CDR3 is given. The V gene was identified as TRGV9, while no J gene was called. Germline CDR1 and CDR2: GITISATS and ISYDGTV (reference sequence). The CDR3 region is 28 residues in length, termini included. CDR3 region: CACDTVLYWGPSSWDTRQMFFGTGIKLF.

Of note for this clone: No DNA is shown, since the ends of the CDR3 on it are uncertain; the CDR3 is the one TCRdb lists. No call exists for the J gene, whereas the V gene is TRGV9. Germline CDR1 GITISATS, CDR2 ISYDGTV (reference sequence). The CDR3 sequence runs 26 residues, both termini included. CDR3 in amino acids: CACDTTGGLSSWDTRQMFFGTGIKLF.

Note on this clone: No DNA is shown, since the ends of the CDR3 on it are uncertain; the CDR3 is the one TCRdb lists. The J gene went uncalled, whereas the V gene is TRGV9. CDR1 and CDR2 from the germline V gene are GITISATS and ISYDGTV (reference sequence). Termini included, the CDR3 measures 25 amino acids. CDR3 loop: CACDQYWGSSWDTRQMFFGTGIKLF.

This clone appeared a single time. It is unclear where the CDR3 begins or ends on the DNA, so no DNA is shown, and the CDR3 is as TCRdb lists it. No J gene was named, though the V gene is TRGV9. CDR1 GITISATS and CDR2 ISYDGTV come from the germline V gene (reference sequence). The CDR3 sequence runs 25 residues, both termini included. The chain's CDR3 is CACDTGYASSWDTRQMFFGTGIKLF.

The CDR3 reads CAFPFTGGLTAQLFF. CDR3 nucleotide sequence: TGTGCCTTTCCTTTCACTGGGGGTTTGACAGCACAACTCTTCTTT. The J segment was not called; the V segment is TRGV9. Germline V gives CDR1 GITISATS, CDR2 ISYDGTV (reference sequence). This CDR3 is built from 15 residues.

Concerning this clone itself: No DNA is shown, since the ends of the CDR3 on it are uncertain; the CDR3 is the one TCRdb lists. CDR3 sequence: CACDTVLLGDTRSSWDTRQMFFGTGIKLF. The J gene went uncalled, whereas the V gene is TRGV9. The CDR3 is 29 amino acids in total, end residues counted. Germline loops: CDR1 GITISATS, CDR2 ISYDGTV (reference sequence).